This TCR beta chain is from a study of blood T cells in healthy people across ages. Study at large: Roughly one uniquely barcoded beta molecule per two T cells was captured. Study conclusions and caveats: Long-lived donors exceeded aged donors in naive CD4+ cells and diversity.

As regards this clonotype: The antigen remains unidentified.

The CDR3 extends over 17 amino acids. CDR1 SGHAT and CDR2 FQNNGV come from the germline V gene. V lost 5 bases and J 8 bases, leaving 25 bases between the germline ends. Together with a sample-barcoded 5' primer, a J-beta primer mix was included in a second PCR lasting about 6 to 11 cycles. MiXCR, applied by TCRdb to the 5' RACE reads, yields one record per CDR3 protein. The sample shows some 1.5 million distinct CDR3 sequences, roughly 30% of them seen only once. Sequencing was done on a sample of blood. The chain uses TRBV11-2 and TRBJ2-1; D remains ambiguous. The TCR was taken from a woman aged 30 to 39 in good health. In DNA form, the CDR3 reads TGTGCCAGCAGCCGACCCGCCATGGTATCCCCGTACGATGAGCAGTTCTTC. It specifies CASSRPAMVSPYDEQFF. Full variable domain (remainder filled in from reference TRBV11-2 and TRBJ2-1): EAGVAQSPRYKIIEKRQSVAFWCNPISGHATLYWYQQILGQGPKLLIQFQNNGVVDDSQLPKDRFSAERLKGVDSTLKIQPAKLEDSAVYLCASSRPAMVSPYDEQFFGPGTRLTVL.